What follows are 25 T cell receptor beta chains derived from one specimen sequenced in a study of Ad26.COV2.S vaccination and SARS-CoV-2 variants. The repertoire was sequenced with immunoSEQ multiplex PCR; TCRdb's copy has only in-frame clones and lacks some. The sample has about 350,000 clones; about 92% are singletons. The sample in question was peripheral blood, obtained after recovery from COVID-19. The source is a human donor who had recovered from COVID-19.

The chain recombines TRBV11-2 with TRBJ2-1, with D possibly matching TRBD2 (7 bases). CDR3 length: 15 amino acids. Trimming pared 4 bases from V and 5 bases from J, leaving 15 bases between. Germline loops: CDR1 SGHAT, CDR2 FQNNGV. The CDR3 reads CASSWGLAANNEQFF. CDR3 coding DNA: TGTGCCAGCAGCTGGGGGCTAGCGGCTAACAATGAGCAGTTCTTC.

The chain couples TRBV9 to TRBJ1-3; D is uncertain. Trimming stripped 1 base from V and 4 bases from J, with 3 bases between. Germline V gene data show CDR1 as SGDLS and CDR2 as YYNGEE. The CDR3 is made up of 12 amino acids. The CDR3 region is CASSVHGNTIYF. Written as DNA, the CDR3 is TGTGCCAGCAGCGTACACGGAAACACCATATATTTT.

The rearrangement uses TRBV2 and TRBJ2-1; D might be TRBD2 (5 bases). V lost 1 base, J lost 7 bases, and 11 bases lay in between. The CDR3 spans 14 residues. Germline V CDR1 and CDR2: SNHLY, FYNNEI. For the CDR3, the DNA is TGTGCCAGCAGTGAAGAGGCTAGCCCGAATGAGCAGTTCTTC. The encoded protein is CASSEEASPNEQFF.

V is TRBV5-4 and J is TRBJ2-5; D might be TRBD1 (6 bases). The ends were cut back, 5 bases at V and 3 bases at J, with 14 bases in the middle. The V gene's germline CDR1 is SGHNT and CDR2 YYREEE (reference sequence). CDR3 length equals 14 residues. CDR3 in amino acids: CASSRRQEKETQYF. CDR3 nucleotides: TGTGCCAGCAGTCGGAGACAGGAGAAAGAGACCCAGTACTTC. The whole variable domain, remainder taken from reference TRBV5-4 and TRBJ2-5, is ETGVTQSPTHLIKTRGQQVTLRCSSQSGHNTVSWYQQALGQGPQFIFQYYREEENGRGNFPPRFSGLQFPNYSSELNVNALELDDSALYLCASSRRQEKETQYFGPGTRLLVL.

The gene calls are TRBV25-1 and TRBJ1-6, with TRBD1 matching over 11 bases. The CDR3 runs to 15 residues. The J segment lost 7 bases and the V segment lost 7 bases, leaving 6 bases of the junction unmatched. Germline CDR1 reads MGHDK; CDR2 reads SYGVNS. CDR3 nucleotide sequence: TGTGCCAGCAAGCCCGGGACAGGGGGGAATTCACCCCTCCACTTT. Translating gives CASKPGTGGNSPLHF.

The rearrangement uses TRBV27 and TRBJ1-4, with 9 bases matching TRBD1. The CDR3 totals 14 residues. J was trimmed by 5 bases and V by 6 bases; bases with no gene match: 4. Germline CDR1 is MNHEY and CDR2 is SMNVEV (reference sequence). The CDR3 nucleotides are TGTGCCAGCAGCCGGGACAGGGTCAATGAAAAACTGTTTTTT. It specifies CASSRDRVNEKLFF.

V usage is TRBV5-1 and J usage is TRBJ2-5; D could derive from TRBD1 or TRBD2 (5 bases each). Germline CDR1 is SGHRS and CDR2 is YFSETQ. This CDR3 is 14 amino acids long. Trimming removed 3 bases from V and 4 bases from J, with 13 bases in between. The CDR3 reads CASSSSGLAETQYF. Written as DNA, the CDR3 is TGCGCCAGCAGCTCCTCGGGGCTAGCAGAGACCCAGTACTTC.

The chain joins TRBV27 to TRBJ1-4; D call uncertain. The germline gives CDR1 MNHEY, CDR2 SMNVEV (reference sequence). V shed 5 bases and J shed 4 bases, with 14 bases lying between them. CDR3 length: 15 amino acids. The CDR3: CASSPMTGYNEKLFF. CDR3 nucleotides: TGTGCCAGCAGTCCCATGACGGGCTATAATGAAAAACTGTTTTTT. Supplemented by reference TRBV27 and TRBJ1-4, the full variable domain reads EAQVTQNPRYLITVTGKKLTVTCSQNMNHEYMSWYRQDPGLGLRQIYYSMNVEVTDKGDVPEGYKVSRKEKRNFPLILESPSPNQTSLYFCASSPMTGYNEKLFFGSGTQLSVL.

The chain combines TRBV2 with TRBJ2-7; D is ambiguous. The V end was cut by 4 bases, the J end by 0 bases, with 10 bases between. This CDR3 is built from 14 residues. Germline V lookup: CDR1 SNHLY, CDR2 FYNNEI. CDR3 bases: TGTGCCAGCAGTGGAGCAGCCCGCTCCTACGAGCAGTACTTC. This codes for CASSGAARSYEQYF.

This clone was seen more than once but under ten times. This chain links TRBV2 with TRBJ1-2; D possibly corresponds to TRBD1 (6 bases). Trimming pared 6 bases from V and 5 bases from J, leaving 16 bases between. From germline, CDR1 is SNHLY and CDR2 FYNNEI. CDR3 size: 14 residues. The CDR3, as DNA: TGTGCCAGCAGGGCCGCCGGGACACTTTATGGCTACACCTTC. It specifies CASRAAGTLYGYTF. The variable domain in full, with the rest retrieved from reference TRBV2 and TRBJ1-2, is EPEVTQTPSHQVTQMGQEVILRCVPISNHLYFYWYRQILGQKVEFLVSFYNNEISEKSEIFDDQFSVERPDGSNFTLKIRSTKLEDSAMYFCASRAAGTLYGYTFGSGTRLTVV.

This chain links TRBV7-3 with TRBJ2-5; 9 nucleotides match TRBD1. The CDR3 spans 13 residues. J lost 4 bases, V lost 4 bases, and 1 base had no gene match. Germline-derived CDR1 and CDR2 are SGHTA and FQGTGA. CDR3 region: CASSWGQGETQYF. The CDR3 nucleotides are TGTGCCAGCAGCTGGGGACAGGGAGAGACCCAGTACTTC.

This clone came up once. The chain combines TRBV6-6 with TRBJ2-2; unclear D gene. V was trimmed by 7 bases and J by 0 bases, leaving 15 bases between them. The germline V gene has CDR1 MNHNY and CDR2 SVGAGI (reference sequence). The CDR3 runs 16 residues. CDR3 in DNA: TGTGCCAGCATGGGCGGCAGAACAACGAACACCGGGGAGCTGTTTTTT. Translated, it gives CASMGGRTTNTGELFF.

This rearrangement joins TRBV12-5 to TRBJ1-5; D perhaps matches TRBD1 (5 bases). The germline V and J ends were trimmed by 6 bases and 3 bases, with 12 bases remaining between them. CDR1 and CDR2 from the germline V gene are LGHNT and FRNRAP. This CDR3 comprises 14 residues. The CDR3 DNA sequence: TGTGCTAGTGGCCTTGGGGGGGTCAATCAGCCCCAGCATTTT. Encoded protein: CASGLGGVNQPQHF.

This rearrangement joins TRBV6-5 to TRBJ2-1; TRBD2 matches at 16 bases. The CDR3 sequence is 15 residues long. CDR1 and CDR2 (germline): MNHEY, SVGAGI. Trimming at V came to 4 bases and at J to 14 bases, leaving 8 bases not matched to a gene. The CDR3 DNA follows: TGTGCCAGCAGTTCTACCGGGACTAGCGGGGGGGGTGAGTTCTTC. This translates into CASSSTGTSGGGEFF.

The rearrangement uses TRBV6-5 and TRBJ1-2; no reliable D call. The germline V gene encodes CDR1 MNHEY and CDR2 SVGAGI. CDR3 length: 15 residues. V dropped 6 bases and J dropped 4 bases, with 18 bases sitting between them. CDR3 nucleotides: TGTGCCAGCAGGAGAGCAGGTGACCCCCTCTATGGCTACACCTTC. Its protein product is CASRRAGDPLYGYTF.

A note on this clone: Other DNA sequences within the sample encode an identical CDR3. DNA of the CDR3: TGTGCCAGCAGCCGGACAGGGGATAGCAATCAGCCCCAGCATTTT. The encoded protein is CASSRTGDSNQPQHF. This rearrangement joins TRBV6-5 to TRBJ1-5; 9 nucleotides match TRBD1. The germline V gene encodes CDR1 MNHEY and CDR2 SVGAGI. The junction had 3 bases not matched to a gene; V was cut back by 6 bases and J by 0 bases. CDR3 length: 15 amino acids.

The chain is built from TRBV27 and TRBJ1-1, with TRBD1 identical over 7 bases. The CDR3 extends over 18 amino acids. CDR1 and CDR2 from the germline V gene are MNHEY and SMNVEV (reference sequence). The J segment lost 4 bases and the V segment lost 5 bases, leaving 19 bases of the junction unmatched. Here the CDR3 DNA reads TGTGCCAGCAGTGCTCTCACCGGGACAGCGGAGACCGGCACTGAAGCTTTCTTT. Amino acids: CASSALTGTAETGTEAFF.

The chain employs TRBV7-6 and TRBJ1-1, with 12 bases aligning to TRBD1. The junction had 12 bases not matched to a gene; V was cut back by 5 bases and J by 5 bases. Germline loops: CDR1 SGHVS, CDR2 FNYEAQ. The CDR3 contains 17 residues. The CDR3 DNA reads TGTGCCAGCAGCCGTTCCGGGACAGGGGGCTTGTGGACTGAAGCTTTCTTT. Encoded protein: CASSRSGTGGLWTEAFF. Supplemented by reference TRBV7-6 and TRBJ1-1, the full variable domain reads GAGVSQSPRYKVTKRGQDVALRCDPISGHVSLYWYRQALGQGPEFLTYFNYEAQQDKSGLPNDRFSAERPEGSISTLTIQRTEQRDSAMYRCASSRSGTGGLWTEAFFGQGTRLTVV.

V usage is TRBV19 and J usage is TRBJ2-1, with D uncertain. The CDR3 sequence is 16 residues long. Between the trimmed V and J ends, which lost 1 base and 7 bases, there was a span of 17 bases. CDR1 LNHDA and CDR2 SQIVND come from the germline V gene (reference sequence). CDR3 loop: CASSIGTGFKVNEQFF. DNA for the CDR3: TGTGCCAGTAGTATAGGAACCGGGTTCAAGGTGAATGAGCAGTTCTTC. The full variable domain, rest sourced from reference TRBV19 and TRBJ2-1, is DGGITQSPKYLFRKEGQNVTLSCEQNLNHDAMYWYRQDPGQGLRLIYYSQIVNDFQKGDIAEGYSVSREKKESFPLTVTSAQKNPTAFYLCASSIGTGFKVNEQFFGPGTRLTVL.

This chain uses TRBV3-1 (or the pseudogene TRBV3-2) with TRBJ2-1; D might be TRBD1 (7 bases). Germline loops: CDR1 LGHDT, CDR2 YNNKEL (reference sequence). V was trimmed by 4 bases and J by 4 bases, leaving 11 bases between them. This CDR3 has 14 residues. CDR3 sequence (DNA): TGTGCCAGCAGCCGCGGGACAGATTACAATGAGCAGTTCTTC. Residues: CASSRGTDYNEQFF.

The chain has TRBV3-1 (or the pseudogene TRBV3-2) and TRBJ1-1, with D unresolved. V was cut by 5 bases and J by 6 bases, with 16 bases left in between. The CDR3 is made up of 14 amino acids. Germline CDR1 LGHDT, CDR2 YNNKEL (reference sequence). The CDR3 here is CASSGGLSLAEAFF. The CDR3 coding sequence is TGTGCCAGCAGCGGTGGGTTGTCTCTGGCTGAAGCTTTCTTT.

This clone occurred a few times. The rearrangement joins TRBV5-1 to TRBJ2-7, with 7 bases identical to TRBD1. J was trimmed by 3 bases and V by 4 bases; bases with no gene match: 7. This CDR3 comprises 14 residues. In germline, CDR1 is SGHRS, CDR2 YFSETQ. The chain's CDR3 is CASSQGQVSYEQYF. CDR3 coding DNA: TGCGCCAGCAGCCAAGGACAGGTTAGCTACGAGCAGTACTTC.

The V gene is TRBV9, the J gene TRBJ2-7, with D unresolved. The V gene's germline CDR1 is SGDLS and CDR2 YYNGEE. This CDR3 has 11 residues. The V end was cut by 7 bases, the J end by 0 bases, with 5 bases between. CDR3 sequence (DNA): TGTGCCAGCCCGGCCTCCTACGAGCAGTACTTC. Its translation: CASPASYEQYF.

This clone was counted once. The V and J genes are TRBV5-1 and TRBJ2-7, with 9 bases aligning to TRBD2. There are 14 residues in the CDR3. V trimming: 4 bases; J trimming: 2 bases; junction bases outside the gene matches: 4. Germline CDR1 reads SGHRS; CDR2 reads YFSETQ. CDR3 residues: CASSVAGVTYEQYF. The CDR3 nucleotides read TGCGCCAGCAGCGTAGCGGGGGTAACCTACGAGCAGTACTTC.

The V gene is TRBV19, the J gene TRBJ2-6, with 7 bases identical to TRBD2. The trim removed 1 base at V and 1 base at J, leaving 4 bases unmatched. This CDR3 has 17 residues. Germline CDR1 and CDR2: LNHDA and SQIVND (reference sequence). The CDR3, as DNA: TGTGCCAGTAGTATAGCGGGGGGACGATCTGGGGCCAACGTCCTGACTTTC. Protein: CASSIAGGRSGANVLTF.